The rows below give T cell receptor beta chains drawn from one sample of a study of metastatic and nonmetastatic thyroid tumors. With MiXCR, TCRdb called clones anew from the PCR reads. There are under 45,000 clones in the sample; about a sixth occur only once, and roughly 9.8% lies in the top ten. Sequenced sample: tumor tissue. The source is a female donor with papillary thyroid cancer or a benign thyroid nodule (not recorded which). Some clones in this sample may be carry-over from other donors' samples. Each CDR3 is given without its conserved first and last residue. The order of the fields is J gene, clone size, CDR3 length, V gene, CDR3 protein. Only some rows state a clone size, as once, few, many or a class for expanded clones.

J: TRBJ2-3; size: NA; length: 16; V: TRBV25-1; CDR3: ASSDGPAGSLGADTQY
J: TRBJ2-1; size: many; length: 13; V: TRBV20-1; CDR3: RGTFGGRTDNEQF
J: TRBJ2-2; size: NA; length: 14; V: TRBV11-3; CDR3: ASSLDLAGRAGELF
J: TRBJ2-7; size: many; length: 13; V: TRBV19; CDR3: ASSISAGGFYEQY
J: TRBJ2-3; size: many; length: 13; V: TRBV20-1; CDR3: SASPTGPTGDTQY
J: TRBJ1-6; size: few; length: 16; V: TRBV28; CDR3: ASSLGGRGARFNSPLH
J: TRBJ2-7; size: many; length: 12; V: TRBV20-1; CDR3: SASFGPLFDEQY
J: TRBJ1-4; size: many; length: 13; V: TRBV24-1; CDR3: ATSATTGANEKLF
J: TRBJ1-2; size: many; length: 12; V: TRBV5-6; CDR3: ASSSRGQSYGYT
J: TRBJ1-2; size: many; length: 11; V: TRBV7-8; CDR3: ASSLGGSYGYT
J: TRBJ2-1; size: many; length: 11; V: TRBV20-1; CDR3: SANLAVGHEQF
J: TRBJ2-1; size: many; length: 14; V: TRBV7-2; CDR3: ASSDLAGAALNEQF
J: TRBJ2-5; size: few; length: 14; V: TRBV12-5; CDR3: ASGLSVSGRSETLY
J: TRBJ1-6; size: few; length: 11; V: TRBV6-1; CDR3: ASSETGNSPLH
J: TRBJ2-3; size: many; length: 12; V: TRBV11-2; CDR3: ASSFRQATDTQY
J: TRBJ2-5; size: NA; length: 14; V: TRBV20-1; CDR3: SARDPLAGGQETQY
J: TRBJ2-1; size: many; length: 10; V: TRBV15; CDR3: ATSGRWNEQF
J: TRBJ2-3; size: few; length: 11; V: TRBV6-5; CDR3: ASSYSVDSAQY
J: TRBJ2-2; size: NA; length: 19; V: TRBV13; CDR3: ASRFGLEQFFGPGNTGELF
J: TRBJ2-7; size: many; length: 12; V: TRBV19; CDR3: ASSERTGVYEQY
J: TRBJ2-7; size: NA; length: 16; V: TRBV2; CDR3: ASSEKGSSVRSIHEQY
J: TRBJ1-5; size: many; length: 15; V: TRBV11-2; CDR3: ASSVGTAFYSNQPQH
J: TRBJ2-7; size: few; length: 12; V: TRBV11-2; CDR3: ASSPSWVIDEQY
J: TRBJ2-1; size: NA; length: 12; V: TRBV7-8; CDR3: ASGQNRLVSEHF
J: TRBJ1-6; size: NA; length: 15; V: TRBV10-3; CDR3: AISESQQGGNNSPLH
J: TRBJ1-6; size: NA; length: 12; V: TRBV2; CDR3: ASSVGTGSSPLH
J: TRBJ2-1; size: few; length: 13; V: TRBV29-1; CDR3: SVTGSRPILDEQL
J: TRBJ2-7; size: many; length: 11; V: TRBV12-3/TRBV12-4; CDR3: ASSENIDYEQY
J: TRBJ2-7; size: many; length: 14; V: TRBV20-1; CDR3: SARRTAAGLGYEQY